Listed below are T cell receptor beta chains from one sample, sequenced in a study of blood T cell repertoires in COVID-19. Sequencing used immunoSEQ multiplex PCR; TCRdb keeps in-frame clones, though not all of them. The sample consists of roughly 60,000 clones, about 88% of them appearing once. The sample comprised peripheral blood. The origin of the receptors is a human donor with active COVID-19. The donor label of this sample is uncertain. CDR3s include the opening cysteine and the closing phenylalanine or tryptophan. D genes are given only for firm matches. Part of the rows lack a size; the others show once, few, many or a class for expanded clones.

D gene	V gene	CDR3 length	J gene	clone size	CDR3 DNA	CDR3 protein
NA	TRBV7-2	15	TRBJ2-1	NA	TGTGCCAGCAGCCCATCCCTGGGGAGGACCAATGAGCAGTTCTTC	CASSPSLGRTNEQFF
NA	TRBV28	13	TRBJ2-3	NA	TGTGCCAGCAGTACCCTAGCTCCGGATACGCAGTATTTT	CASSTLAPDTQYF
NA	TRBV28	16	TRBJ2-3	NA	TGTGCCAGCAACCCGCGACGGCTAGCGTTCACAGATACGCAGTATTTT	CASNPRRLAFTDTQYF
NA	TRBV3-1/TRBV3-2	15	TRBJ1-2	NA	TGTGCCAGCAGCCAAGATCTAACAGGGTTGGGTGGCTACACCTTC	CASSQDLTGLGGYTF
NA	TRBV6-5	13	TRBJ2-5	NA	TGTGCCAGCAGACGCAGCGGGTTGGAGACCCAGTACTTC	CASRRSGLETQYF
NA	TRBV27	15	TRBJ1-1	NA	TGTGCCAGCAACGTCCCCCCACAAGGGGACACTGAAGCTTTCTTT	CASNVPPQGDTEAFF
TRBD1	TRBV20-1	16	TRBJ1-1	NA	TGCAGTGCTAGTAGAGTGGGACAGGGCCTTGAGACTGAAGCTTTCTTT	CSASRVGQGLETEAFF
NA	TRBV2	13	TRBJ2-1	NA	TGTGCCAGCAGTCCCGACACTCACAATGAGCAGTTCTTC	CASSPDTHNEQFF
TRBD2	TRBV27	16	TRBJ2-1	NA	TGTGCCAGCAGTACTCTGGCTAGCGGGGGAGGCGCTGAGCAGTTCTTC	CASSTLASGGGAEQFF
NA	TRBV7-2	15	TRBJ2-3	NA	TGTGCCAGCAGCTTAGAAGGCGGGGCCCGAGATACGCAGTATTTT	CASSLEGGARDTQYF
NA	TRBV9	13	TRBJ2-3	NA	TGTGCCAGCAGCGTCACTAGCACAGATACGCAGTATTTT	CASSVTSTDTQYF
NA	TRBV29-1	13	TRBJ1-4	once	TGCAGCGTTGCTCGAGGAGTTTCGGAAAAACTGTTTTTT	CSVARGVSEKLFF
NA	TRBV5-1	13	TRBJ2-5	NA	TGCGCCAGCAGCTCACAGGGTGGGGAGACCCAGTACTTC	CASSSQGGETQYF
NA	TRBV5-6	14	TRBJ2-7	NA	TGTGCCAGCAGCTTGGGTCGGTACTCCTACGAGCAGTACTTC	CASSLGRYSYEQYF
NA	TRBV14	15	TRBJ2-7	NA	TGTGCCAGCAGCCAAGACATACACAGTTACTACGAGCAGTACTTC	CASSQDIHSYYEQYF
NA	TRBV6-5	15	TRBJ1-1	NA	NA	CASSSSWTGGRSAFF
TRBD2	TRBV5-1	13	TRBJ2-7	NA	TGCGCCAGCAGCTTGGCCGGGCGGGAGGAGCAGTACTTC	CASSLAGREEQYF
NA	TRBV7-6	17	TRBJ2-2	NA	TGTGCCAGCAGCCCCATGAGCATCCCGATGAACACCGGGGAGCTGTTTTTT	CASSPMSIPMNTGELFF
TRBD1	TRBV10-3	16	TRBJ1-6	NA	TGTGCCATCAGTGAGCCAACAGGGGTCCATAATTCACCCCTCCACTTT	CAISEPTGVHNSPLHF
NA	TRBV28	15	TRBJ1-6	NA	TGTGCCAGCAGGGGCCCGAGCTCCTATAATTCACCCCTCCACTTT	CASRGPSSYNSPLHF
TRBD2	TRBV4-2	18	TRBJ2-3	NA	TGTGCCAGCAGCCAAGGGACTAGCGGGGGCCTTAGCACAGATACGCAGTATTTT	CASSQGTSGGLSTDTQYF
NA	TRBV14	16	TRBJ1-3	NA	TGTGCCAGCAGCCAAGATCGTCTACGGGTAGGAAACACCATATATTTT	CASSQDRLRVGNTIYF
TRBD2	TRBV19	15	TRBJ2-5	NA	TGTGCCAGCCAAGTTAGCGGGAGAGGACAAGAGACCCAGTACTTC	CASQVSGRGQETQYF
TRBD2	TRBV5-1	18	TRBJ2-3	NA	TGCGCCAGCAGCTTAGGGCTAGCGGGGGGAATTAGCACAGATACGCAGTATTTT	CASSLGLAGGISTDTQYF
NA	TRBV11-1	16	TRBJ1-2	NA	TGTGCCAGCAGCCCTTCTGGGAGGGGTAGAGGCTATGGCTACACCTTC	CASSPSGRGRGYGYTF
TRBD1	TRBV27	14	TRBJ2-7	NA	TGTGCCAGCAGTTGGGACAGGGGCCTCTACGAGCAGTACTTC	CASSWDRGLYEQYF
TRBD2	TRBV2	14	TRBJ2-1	NA	TGTGCCAGCTGTGAGACTAGCGGGGGCAATGAGCAGTTCTTC	CASCETSGGNEQFF
TRBD1	TRBV28	14	TRBJ2-7	few	TGTGCCAGCAGCCCGGGACAGGACTTCCACGAGCAGTACTTC	CASSPGQDFHEQYF
NA	TRBV7-8	15	TRBJ2-4	NA	TGTGCCAGCAGCCAACAGGGTGGAACCAAAAACATTCAGTACTTC	CASSQQGGTKNIQYF
NA	TRBV28	14	TRBJ2-7	NA	TGTGCCAGCAGCCCGCCGGGTCTTATCTACGAGCAGTACTTC	CASSPPGLIYEQYF
NA	TRBV5-1	15	TRBJ2-7	NA	TGCGCCAGCAGCGCCAGCCAGGGCTACGTCTACGAGCAGTACTTC	CASSASQGYVYEQYF
TRBD2	TRBV7-2	18	TRBJ2-1	few	TGTGCCAGCAGCACCGACAGATCACTAGCGGGAGCTTACAATGAGCAGTTCTTC	CASSTDRSLAGAYNEQFF
NA	TRBV11-2	13	TRBJ1-6	NA	TGTGCCAGCGGGGGGGGCTATAATTCACCCCTCCACTTT	CASGGGYNSPLHF
TRBD1	TRBV6-5	14	TRBJ2-1	NA	TGTGCCAGCAGAGCCGATAATGACAGGGAGGAGCAGTTCTTC	CASRADNDREEQFF